A selection of T cell receptor beta chains follows, all from one sample in a study of blood T cells in healthy people across ages. Using its own MiXCR run on the 5' RACE reads, TCRdb lists one record per CDR3 protein. The sample lists 600,000 to 850,000 distinct CDR3 sequences, approximately 39% occurring once. Sequenced material: blood. The receptors here all came from a woman aged 55-69 years in good health. The conserved cysteine and the conserved F or W are not part of the CDR3 here.

V	CDR3
TRBV9	ASSTQDRGSSYEQY
TRBV29-1	SVGGTGGLYGYT
TRBV7-3	ASSPTGGCYEQY
TRBV13	ASSRDSEQF
TRBV7-8	ASSDLGAPYNEQF
TRBV6-1	ASTPLGLTSGANVLT
TRBV7-9	ASSWGGAGKDEQF
TRBV13	ASSRGGPDFYGYT
TRBV5-1	ASSLGATQETQY
TRBV20-1	SARLAGNTDTQY
TRBV29-1	SVELAGGHNEQY
TRBV6-2/TRBV6-3	ASSYPGDGYEQY
TRBV9	ASSDHGGTRGNIQY
TRBV25-1	ASSLPQGRPNSEQF
TRBV11-2	ASSLTTGWNEQF
TRBV20-1	SATKPGTSIYNEQF
TRBV29-1	SVRHSYNEQF
TRBV20-1	SAPRDGISKQY
TRBV10-3	AVIQDSGANVLT
TRBV20-1	SASRLAGGQSSYNEQF
TRBV20-1	SAASGANTEAF
TRBV4-3	ASSQDGTDTQY
TRBV9	ASCPTDGRETQY
TRBV6-2/TRBV6-3	ASSRANQETQY
TRBV28	ASSPQGAQGEQY
TRBV7-2	ANSRTSWETQY
TRBV6-6	ASSSTSGTGDYGYT
TRBV12-3/TRBV12-4	ASSFSGVGEKLF
TRBV27	ASSSTSLGETQY
TRBV6-5	ASTGEFPYEQY
TRBV18	ASSPPGVQTDTQY
TRBV9	ASGVARTLRGGEQF
TRBV2	ASSLRDTALNTEAF
TRBV18	ASSPPVGGGKTQNLYEQY
TRBV20-1	SARGQGGPTGANVLT
TRBV5-1	ASRPAGVSNYGYT
TRBV7-2	ASSTTGEGEQF
TRBV11-2	ASSLIGLAQETQY
TRBV13	ASSLDQGGYGYT
TRBV9	ASSPRSGAGGIRGNEQF
TRBV6-1	ASSAPDAFLLTYEQY
TRBV4-2	ASSQAEIGQGYEQY
TRBV2	ARPPGPDYSNTEAF
TRBV6-1	AGLGFRSGANVLT
TRBV4-3	ASNPGQGGYGYT
TRBV5-1	ASCASPTDTQY
TRBV15	ATSRDRTGSNEQF
TRBV20-1	SASFPGLLHGYT
TRBV5-4	ASSSTRTSYEQY
TRBV6-6	ASSQQQTNYGYT
TRBV2	ASRRIPSGGTDTQY
TRBV7-2	ASSLQAGAGQETQY
TRBV28	ASSFLQSNYGYT
TRBV5-6	ASSFVDQPQH
TRBV7-3	ATRVGGGSPLH
TRBV10-3	AISESVMGNEQF
TRBV20-1	SARATGRSAAF
TRBV20-1	SARKGWDIQY
TRBV20-1	SASQGGGQF
TRBV20-1	NARDLQGPNQPQH